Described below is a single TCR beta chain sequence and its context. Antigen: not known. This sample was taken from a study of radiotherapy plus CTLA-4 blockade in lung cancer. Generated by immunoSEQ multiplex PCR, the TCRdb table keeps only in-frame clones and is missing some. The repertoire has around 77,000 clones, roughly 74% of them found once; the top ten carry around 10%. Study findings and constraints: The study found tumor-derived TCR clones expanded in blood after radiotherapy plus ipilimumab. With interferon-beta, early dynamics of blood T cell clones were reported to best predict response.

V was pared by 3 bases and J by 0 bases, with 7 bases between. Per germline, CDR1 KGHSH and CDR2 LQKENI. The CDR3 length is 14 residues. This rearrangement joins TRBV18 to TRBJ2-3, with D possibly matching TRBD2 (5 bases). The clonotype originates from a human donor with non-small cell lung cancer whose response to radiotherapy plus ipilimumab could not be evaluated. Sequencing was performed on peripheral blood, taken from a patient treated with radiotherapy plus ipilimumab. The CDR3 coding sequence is TGTGCCAGCTCACCGAGGACTAGCACAGATACGCAGTATTTT. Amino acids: CASSPRTSTDTQYF. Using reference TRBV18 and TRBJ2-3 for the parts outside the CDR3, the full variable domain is NAGVMQNPRHLVRRRGQEARLRCSPMKGHSHVYWYRQLPEEGLKFMVYLQKENIIDESGMPKERFSAEFPKEGPSILRIQQVVRGDSAAYFCASSPRTSTDTQYFGPGTRLTVL.